The source of this TCR beta chain is a study of T cell responses to AZD1222 COVID-19 vaccine. Study-wide findings and caveats: Repertoire sampling occurred only after the peak T cell response. Regions 160-218 and 743-854 dominated among vaccine-associated CD4 TCRs spanning spike. At study baseline, merely over 5 AZD1222 recipients were seropositive. Donors were largely white British and mainly female; clonal diversity was possibly underestimated.

There are 12 residues in the CDR3. The germline V gene has CDR1 MDHEN and CDR2 SYDVKM. The V and J ends lost 6 bases and 5 bases respectively, with 9 bases between them. Clones were sequenced by immunoSEQ multiplex PCR, and TCRdb holds only the in-frame ones, with some missing. Here the sample spans tens of thousands of clones, around nine tenths being singletons. As for this clone: Its target is not known.

The TCR was taken from an adult who received the MenACWY meningococcal vaccine as a control. The sample consisted of peripheral blood, taken 28 days after the second dose of the MenACWY control vaccine. The chain links TRBV28 to TRBJ2-3; D not certain. Here the CDR3 reads CASSLWRDTQYF. The DNA of the CDR3 is TGTGCCAGCAGCCTATGGAGAGATACGCAGTATTTT.